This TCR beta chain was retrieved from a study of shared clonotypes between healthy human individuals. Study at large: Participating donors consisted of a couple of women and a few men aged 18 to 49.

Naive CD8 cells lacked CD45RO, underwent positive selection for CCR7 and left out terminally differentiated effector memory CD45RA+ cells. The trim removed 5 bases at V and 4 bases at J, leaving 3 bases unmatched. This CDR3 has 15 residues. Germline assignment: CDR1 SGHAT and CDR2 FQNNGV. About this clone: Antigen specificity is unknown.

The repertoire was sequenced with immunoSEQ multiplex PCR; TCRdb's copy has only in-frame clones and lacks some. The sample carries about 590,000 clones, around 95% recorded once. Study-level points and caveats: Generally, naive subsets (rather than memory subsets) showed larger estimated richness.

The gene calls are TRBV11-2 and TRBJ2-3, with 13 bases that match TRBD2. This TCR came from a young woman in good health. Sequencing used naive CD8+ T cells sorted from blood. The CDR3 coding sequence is TGTGCCAGCAGCCGCGGACTAGCGGGAGCAGATACGCAGTATTTT. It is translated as CASSRGLAGADTQYF.